Sequencing of this T cell receptor (beta chain) was carried out in a study of T cell repertoires in cytomegalovirus infection (dated by TCRdb to about 2019). For the wider study: Donor HLA type was relevant to the analysis, as public TCR beta signatures indicated carriage of CMV infection together with the matching HLA type. On the study overall, not on this receptor specifically: Cumulative frequency of public TCR beta family members discriminated carriers of CMV infection plus the relevant HLA type in this cohort and an independent approximately 350-donor cohort. The ex vivo response was dominated by HLA-C-restricted CMV-specific TCR beta clonotypes, which also provided the single most frequent clonotype in two of eight donors.

This clonotype has ten or more counts. What antigen it recognizes has not been identified. No base quality values were provided; no much bigger clone lies one nucleotide off. The CDR3 starts with the cysteine, ends with the phenylalanine, and has 13 residues. The sequence is cut down to CDR3 DNA, 39 bases in frame from base 1. According to the germline V gene, CDR1 reads MDHEN and CDR2 reads SYDVKM. Trimming at the junction amounts to 11 bases on V and 6 bases on J, and the germline ends lie 17 bases apart. The sample was run on an Illumina HiSeq 1500. The public sequencing data were trimmed at Q25 with fastp and processed into clonotypes with MiXCR by TCRdb, which kept only in-frame beta chains. Entries are consolidated by CDR3 protein sequence, retaining the most common genes and DNA. For this sample the table gives under 150,000 distinct CDR3 sequences, of which less than 9.5% were detected only once. Together, the top ten hold 9.5% to 13% of the sample.

The clonotype comes from a human donor in good health (CMV status not recorded). Some clones in this sample may be carry-over from other donors' samples. Source material: PBMCs. The sequence is built from TRBV28 and TRBJ1-5; TRBD1 is a possible D gene, resting on 5 matching bases. In nucleotide form, the sequence is TGTGCCTCCATCCCGGGGGAGGGTCAGCCCCAGCATTTT. It translates to CASIPGEGQPQHF.